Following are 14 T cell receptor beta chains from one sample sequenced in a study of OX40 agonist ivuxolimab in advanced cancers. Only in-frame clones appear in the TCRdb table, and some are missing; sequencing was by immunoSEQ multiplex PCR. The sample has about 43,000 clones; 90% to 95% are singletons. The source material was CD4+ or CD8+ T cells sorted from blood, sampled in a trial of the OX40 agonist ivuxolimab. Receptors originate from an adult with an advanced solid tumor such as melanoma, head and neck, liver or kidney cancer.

The CDR3 protein is CASSPRSGGLAGDSEQYF. The CDR3 region has the DNA TGCGCCAGCAGCCCCCGCTCCGGGGGGCTAGCGGGAGATTCCGAGCAGTACTTC. The chain uses TRBV5-1 and TRBJ2-7; 10 bases are a match to TRBD2. Germline assignment: CDR1 SGHRS and CDR2 YFSETQ. V lost 4 bases and J lost 6; bases outside the gene matches: 19. The CDR3 runs to 18 residues.

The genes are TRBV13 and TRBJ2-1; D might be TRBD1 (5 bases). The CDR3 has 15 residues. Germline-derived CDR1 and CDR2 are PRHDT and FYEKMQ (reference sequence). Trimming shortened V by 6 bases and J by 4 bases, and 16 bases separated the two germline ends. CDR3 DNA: TGTGCCAGCAGTCCTAGACAGCTACAATACAATGAGCAGTTCTTC. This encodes CASSPRQLQYNEQFF.

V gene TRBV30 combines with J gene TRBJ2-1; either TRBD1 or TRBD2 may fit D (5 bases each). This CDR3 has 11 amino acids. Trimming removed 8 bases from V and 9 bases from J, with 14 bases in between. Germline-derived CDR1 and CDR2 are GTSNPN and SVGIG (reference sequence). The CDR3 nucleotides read TGTGCCCGACGTGAAGGGACTGAGCAGTTCTTC. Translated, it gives CARREGTEQFF.

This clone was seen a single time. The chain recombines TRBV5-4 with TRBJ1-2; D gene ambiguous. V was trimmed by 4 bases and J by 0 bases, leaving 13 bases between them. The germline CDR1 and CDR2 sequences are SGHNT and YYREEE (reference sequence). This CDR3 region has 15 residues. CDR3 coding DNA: TGTGCCAGCAGCGCGGAGGATTTAGCTAACTATGGCTACACCTTC. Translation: CASSAEDLANYGYTF.

The CDR3 reads CASRTSGAYNEQFF. CDR3 DNA: TGTGCCAGCCGGACTAGCGGGGCATACAATGAGCAGTTCTTC. This chain links TRBV2 with TRBJ2-1, with 12 bases lining up with TRBD2. The CDR3 covers 14 residues. V trimming: 8 bases; J trimming: 4 bases; junction bases outside the gene matches: 3. Per germline, CDR1 SNHLY and CDR2 FYNNEI.

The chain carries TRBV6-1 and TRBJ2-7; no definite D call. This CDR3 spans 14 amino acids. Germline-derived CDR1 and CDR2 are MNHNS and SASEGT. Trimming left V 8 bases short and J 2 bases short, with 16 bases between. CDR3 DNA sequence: TGTGCCAGCGACAAGAATCGACCCCCCTACGAGCAGTACTTC. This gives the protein CASDKNRPPYEQYF.

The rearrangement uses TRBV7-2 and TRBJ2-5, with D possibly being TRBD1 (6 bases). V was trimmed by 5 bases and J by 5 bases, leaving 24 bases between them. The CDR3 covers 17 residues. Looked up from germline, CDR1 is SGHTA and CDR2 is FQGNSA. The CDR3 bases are TGTGCCAGCAGCGTATTCTGGATACAGGGAATAGAGGAGACCCAGTACTTC. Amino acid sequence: CASSVFWIQGIEETQYF.

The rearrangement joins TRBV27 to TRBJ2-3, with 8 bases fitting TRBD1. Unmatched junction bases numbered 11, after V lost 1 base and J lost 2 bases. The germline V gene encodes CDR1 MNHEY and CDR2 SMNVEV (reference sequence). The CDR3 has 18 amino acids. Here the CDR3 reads CASSLWAGQGGATDTQYF. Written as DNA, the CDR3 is TGTGCCAGCAGTTTATGGGCCGGACAGGGCGGGGCCACAGATACGCAGTATTTT.

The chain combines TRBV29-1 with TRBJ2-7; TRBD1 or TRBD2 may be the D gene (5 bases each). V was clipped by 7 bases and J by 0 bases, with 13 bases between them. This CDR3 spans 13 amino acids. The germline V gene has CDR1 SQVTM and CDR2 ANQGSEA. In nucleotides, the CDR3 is TGCAGCGCCCGGGACGTTGCCTCCTACGAGCAGTACTTC. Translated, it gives CSARDVASYEQYF.

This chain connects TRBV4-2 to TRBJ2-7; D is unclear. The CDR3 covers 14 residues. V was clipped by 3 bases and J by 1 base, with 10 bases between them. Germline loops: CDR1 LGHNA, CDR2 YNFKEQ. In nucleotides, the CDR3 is TGTGCCAGCAGCCAGAGACTGGATTCCTACGAGCAGTACTTC. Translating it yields CASSQRLDSYEQYF.

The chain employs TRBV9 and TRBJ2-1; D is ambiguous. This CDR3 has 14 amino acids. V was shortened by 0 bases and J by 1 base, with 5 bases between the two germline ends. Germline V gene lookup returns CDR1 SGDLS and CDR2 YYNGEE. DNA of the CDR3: TGTGCCAGCAGCGTAGACGTGTCCTACAATGAGCAGTTCTTC. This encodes CASSVDVSYNEQFF.

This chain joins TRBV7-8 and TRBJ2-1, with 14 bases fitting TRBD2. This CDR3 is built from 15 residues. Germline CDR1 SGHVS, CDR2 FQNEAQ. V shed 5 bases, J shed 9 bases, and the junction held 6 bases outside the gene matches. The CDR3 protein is CASSQTSGRAFEQFF. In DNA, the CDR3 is TGTGCCAGCAGCCAGACTAGCGGGAGGGCCTTTGAGCAGTTCTTC.

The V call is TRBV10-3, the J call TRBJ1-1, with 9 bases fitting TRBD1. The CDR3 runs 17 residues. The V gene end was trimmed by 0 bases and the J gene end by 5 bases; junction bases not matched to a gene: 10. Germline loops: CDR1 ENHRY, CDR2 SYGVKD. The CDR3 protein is CAISESGTGSMRTEAFF. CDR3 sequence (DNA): TGTGCCATCAGTGAGTCCGGGACAGGGAGTATGAGGACTGAAGCTTTCTTT.

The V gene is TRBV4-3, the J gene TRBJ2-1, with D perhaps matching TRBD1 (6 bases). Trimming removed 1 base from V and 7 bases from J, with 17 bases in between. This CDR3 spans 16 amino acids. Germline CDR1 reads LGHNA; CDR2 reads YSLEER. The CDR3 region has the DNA TGCGCCAGCAGCCAAGGGCAGGGGTCTCTTCGGAATGAGCAGTTCTTC. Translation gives CASSQGQGSLRNEQFF.